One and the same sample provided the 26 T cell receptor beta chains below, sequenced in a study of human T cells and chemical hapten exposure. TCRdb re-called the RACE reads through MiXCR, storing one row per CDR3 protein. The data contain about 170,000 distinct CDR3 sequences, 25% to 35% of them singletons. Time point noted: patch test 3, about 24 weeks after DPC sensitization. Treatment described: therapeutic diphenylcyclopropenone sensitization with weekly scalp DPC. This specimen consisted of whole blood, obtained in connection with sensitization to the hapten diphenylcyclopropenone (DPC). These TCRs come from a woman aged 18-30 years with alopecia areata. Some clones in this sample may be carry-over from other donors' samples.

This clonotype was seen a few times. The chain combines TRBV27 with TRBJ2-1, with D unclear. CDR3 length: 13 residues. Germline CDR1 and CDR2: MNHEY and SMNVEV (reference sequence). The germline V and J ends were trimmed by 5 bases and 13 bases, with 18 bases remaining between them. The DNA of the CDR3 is TGTGCCAGCAGTCCCCACCCCCGGTTTGACCAGTTCTTC. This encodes CASSPHPRFDQFF.

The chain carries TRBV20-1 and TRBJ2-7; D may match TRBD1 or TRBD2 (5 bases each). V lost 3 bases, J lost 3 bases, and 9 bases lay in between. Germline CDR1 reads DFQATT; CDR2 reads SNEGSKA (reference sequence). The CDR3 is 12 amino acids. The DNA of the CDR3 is TGCAGTGCTAGCGGGGCGTTCTACGAGCAGTACTTC. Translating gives CSASGAFYEQYF.

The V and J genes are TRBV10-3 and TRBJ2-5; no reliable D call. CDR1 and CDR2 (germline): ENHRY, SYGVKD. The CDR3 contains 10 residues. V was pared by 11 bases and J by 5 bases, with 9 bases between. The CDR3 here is CAAGAETQYF. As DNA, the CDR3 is TGTGCCGCCGGAGCGGAGACCCAGTACTTC.

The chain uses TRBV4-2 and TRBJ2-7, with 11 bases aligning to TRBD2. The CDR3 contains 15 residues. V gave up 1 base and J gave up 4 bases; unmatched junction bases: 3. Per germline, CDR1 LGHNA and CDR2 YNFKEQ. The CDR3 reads CASSQAGTSGYEQYF. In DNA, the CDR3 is TGTGCCAGCAGCCAAGCCGGGACTAGCGGTTACGAGCAGTACTTC.

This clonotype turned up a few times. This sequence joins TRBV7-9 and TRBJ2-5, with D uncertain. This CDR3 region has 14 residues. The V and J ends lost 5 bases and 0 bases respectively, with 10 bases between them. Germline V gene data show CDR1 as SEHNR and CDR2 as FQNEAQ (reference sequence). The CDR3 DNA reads TGTGCCAGCAGCCCGGACGGTGACCAAGAGACCCAGTACTTC. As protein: CASSPDGDQETQYF.

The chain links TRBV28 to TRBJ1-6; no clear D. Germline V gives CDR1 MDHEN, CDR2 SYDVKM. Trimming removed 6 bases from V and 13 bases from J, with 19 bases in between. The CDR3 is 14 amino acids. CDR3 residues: CASREGVSSFPLHF. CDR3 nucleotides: TGTGCCAGCAGGGAGGGCGTAAGTTCATTCCCCCTCCACTTT.

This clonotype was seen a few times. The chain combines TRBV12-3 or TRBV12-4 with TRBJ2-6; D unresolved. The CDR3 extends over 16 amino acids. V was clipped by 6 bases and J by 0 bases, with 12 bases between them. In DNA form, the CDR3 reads TGTGCCAGCAGCCTGAGGCCTAGCTCTGGGGCCAACGTCCTGACTTTC. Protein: CASSLRPSSGANVLTF.

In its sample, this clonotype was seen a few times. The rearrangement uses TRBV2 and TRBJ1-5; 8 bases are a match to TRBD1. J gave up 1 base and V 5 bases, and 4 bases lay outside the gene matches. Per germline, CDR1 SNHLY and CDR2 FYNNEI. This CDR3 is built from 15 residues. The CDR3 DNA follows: TGTGCCAGCAGTTTTAGACAGGGGAGCAATCAGCCCCAGCATTTT. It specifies CASSFRQGSNQPQHF.

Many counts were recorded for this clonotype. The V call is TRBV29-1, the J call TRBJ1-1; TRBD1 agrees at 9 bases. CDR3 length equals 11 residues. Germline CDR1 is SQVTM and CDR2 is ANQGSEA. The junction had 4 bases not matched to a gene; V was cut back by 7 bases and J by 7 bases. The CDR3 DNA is TGCAGCGGCGGGACAGGGAATGAAGCTTTCTTT. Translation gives CSGGTGNEAFF.

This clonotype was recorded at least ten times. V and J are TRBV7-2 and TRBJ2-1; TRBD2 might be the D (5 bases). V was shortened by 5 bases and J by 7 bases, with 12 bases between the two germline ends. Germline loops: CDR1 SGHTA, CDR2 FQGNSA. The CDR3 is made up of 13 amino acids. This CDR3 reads CASSQGLANEQFF. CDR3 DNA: TGTGCCAGCAGCCAAGGACTCGCGAATGAGCAGTTCTTC. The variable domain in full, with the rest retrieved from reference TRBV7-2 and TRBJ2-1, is GAGVSQSPSNKVTEKGKDVELRCDPISGHTALYWYRQSLGQGLEFLIYFQGNSAPDKSGLPSDRFSAERTGGSVSTLTIQRTQQEDSAVYLCASSQGLANEQFFGPGTRLTVL.

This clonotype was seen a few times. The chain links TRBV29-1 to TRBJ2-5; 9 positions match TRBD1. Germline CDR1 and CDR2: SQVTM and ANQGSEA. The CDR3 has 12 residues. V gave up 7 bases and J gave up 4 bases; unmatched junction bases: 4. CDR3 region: CSGRTGAETQYF. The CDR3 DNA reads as TGCAGCGGCCGGACAGGGGCAGAGACCCAGTACTTC.

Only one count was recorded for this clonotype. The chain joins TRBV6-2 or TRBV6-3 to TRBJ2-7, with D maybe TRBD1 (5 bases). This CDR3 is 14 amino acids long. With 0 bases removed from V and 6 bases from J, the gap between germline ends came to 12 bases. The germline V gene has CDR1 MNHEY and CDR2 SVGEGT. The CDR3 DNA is TGTGCCAGCAGTTACTCGAAGTGGGGCGGCGAGCAGTACTTC. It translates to CASSYSKWGGEQYF.

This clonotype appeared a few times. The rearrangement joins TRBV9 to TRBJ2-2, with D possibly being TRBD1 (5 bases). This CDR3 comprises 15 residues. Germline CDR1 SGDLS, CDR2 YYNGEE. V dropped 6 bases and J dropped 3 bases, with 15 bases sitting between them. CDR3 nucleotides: TGTGCCAGCACCAGGGCATCCTCTTACACCGGGGAGCTGTTTTTT. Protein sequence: CASTRASSYTGELFF.

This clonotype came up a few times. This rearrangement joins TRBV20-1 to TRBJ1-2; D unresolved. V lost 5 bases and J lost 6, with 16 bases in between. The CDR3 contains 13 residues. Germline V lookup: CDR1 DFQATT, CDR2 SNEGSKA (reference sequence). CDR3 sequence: CSARSPQTDGYTF. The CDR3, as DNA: TGCAGTGCTCGGAGCCCTCAAACTGATGGCTACACCTTC.

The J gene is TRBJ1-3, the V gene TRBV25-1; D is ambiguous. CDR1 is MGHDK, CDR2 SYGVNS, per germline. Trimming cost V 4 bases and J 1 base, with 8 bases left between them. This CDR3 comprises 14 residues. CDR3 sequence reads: CASSVGMSGNTIYF. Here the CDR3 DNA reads TGTGCCAGCAGTGTAGGGATGTCTGGAAACACCATATATTTT. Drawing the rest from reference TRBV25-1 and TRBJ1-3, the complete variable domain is EADIYQTPRYLVIGTGKKITLECSQTMGHDKMYWYQQDPGMELHLIHYSYGVNSTEKGDLSSESTVSRIRTEHFPLTLESARPSHTSQYLCASSVGMSGNTIYFGEGSWLTVV.

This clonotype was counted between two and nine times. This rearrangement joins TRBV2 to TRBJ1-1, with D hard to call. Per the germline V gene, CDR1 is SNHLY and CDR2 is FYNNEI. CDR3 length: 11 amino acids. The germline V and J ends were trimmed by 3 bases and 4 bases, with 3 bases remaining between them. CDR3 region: CASSDRTEAFF. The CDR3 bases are TGTGCCAGCAGTGACCGCACTGAAGCTTTCTTT.

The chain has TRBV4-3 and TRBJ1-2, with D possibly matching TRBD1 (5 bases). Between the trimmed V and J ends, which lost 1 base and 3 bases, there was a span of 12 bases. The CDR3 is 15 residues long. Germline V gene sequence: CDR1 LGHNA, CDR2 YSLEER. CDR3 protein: CASSQATLGDYGYTF. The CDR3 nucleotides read TGCGCCAGCAGCCAAGCCACGCTGGGGGACTATGGCTACACCTTC.

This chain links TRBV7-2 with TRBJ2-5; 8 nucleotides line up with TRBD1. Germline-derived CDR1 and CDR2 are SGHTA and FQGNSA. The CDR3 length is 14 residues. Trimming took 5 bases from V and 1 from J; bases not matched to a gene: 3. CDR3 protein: CASSPDRVQETQYF. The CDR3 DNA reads TGTGCCAGCAGCCCGGACAGGGTCCAAGAGACCCAGTACTTC.

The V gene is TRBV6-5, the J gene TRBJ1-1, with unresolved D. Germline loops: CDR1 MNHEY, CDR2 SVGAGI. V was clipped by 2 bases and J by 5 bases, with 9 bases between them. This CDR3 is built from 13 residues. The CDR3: CASSYGVRTEAFF. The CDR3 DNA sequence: TGTGCCAGCAGTTACGGGGTACGGACTGAAGCTTTCTTT.

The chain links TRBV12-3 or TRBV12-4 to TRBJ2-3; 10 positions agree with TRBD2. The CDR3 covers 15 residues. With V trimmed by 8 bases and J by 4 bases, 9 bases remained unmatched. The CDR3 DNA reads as TGTGCCAGCCAACCAAGACTAGCGGGCCCAGATACGCAGTATTTT. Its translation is CASQPRLAGPDTQYF.

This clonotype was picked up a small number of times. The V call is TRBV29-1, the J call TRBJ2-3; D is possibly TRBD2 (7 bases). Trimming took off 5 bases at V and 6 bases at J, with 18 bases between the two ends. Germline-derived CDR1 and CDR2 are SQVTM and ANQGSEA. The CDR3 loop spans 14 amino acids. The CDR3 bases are TGCAGCGTTCTAAGGCGGGGGCCGGGGGATACGCAGTATTTT. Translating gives CSVLRRGPGDTQYF.

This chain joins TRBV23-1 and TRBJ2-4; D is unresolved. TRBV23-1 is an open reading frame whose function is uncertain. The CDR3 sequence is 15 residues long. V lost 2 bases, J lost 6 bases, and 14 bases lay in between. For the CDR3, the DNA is TGCGCCAGCAGTCAACCGGAACTTCTACCAAACATTCAGTACTTC. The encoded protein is CASSQPELLPNIQYF.

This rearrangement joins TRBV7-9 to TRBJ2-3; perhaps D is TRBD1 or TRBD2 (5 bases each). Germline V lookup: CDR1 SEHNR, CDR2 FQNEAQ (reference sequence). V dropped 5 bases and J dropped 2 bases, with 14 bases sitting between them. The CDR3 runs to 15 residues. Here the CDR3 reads CASSGGERTTDTQYF. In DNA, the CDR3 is TGTGCCAGCAGCGGGGGTGAGCGCACCACAGATACGCAGTATTTT. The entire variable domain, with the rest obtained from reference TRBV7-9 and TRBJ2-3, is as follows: DTGVSQNPRHKITKRGQNVTFRCDPISEHNRLYWYRQTLGQGPEFLTYFQNEAQLEKSRLLSDRFSAERPKGSFSTLEIQRTEQGDSAMYLCASSGGERTTDTQYFGPGTRLTVL.

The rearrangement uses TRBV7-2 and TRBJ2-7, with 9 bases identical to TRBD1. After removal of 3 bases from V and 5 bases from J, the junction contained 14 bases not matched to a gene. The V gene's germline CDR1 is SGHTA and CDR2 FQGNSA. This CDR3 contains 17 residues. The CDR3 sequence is CASSFVSAGQGQHEQYF. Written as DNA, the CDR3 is TGTGCCAGCAGCTTCGTCTCCGCGGGACAGGGACAGCACGAGCAGTACTTC.

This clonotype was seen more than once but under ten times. CDR3 sequence (DNA): TGTGCCAGTAGTATAGAAGGACTCTATAGCAATCAGCCCCAGCATTTT. It translates to CASSIEGLYSNQPQHF. The chain combines TRBV19 with TRBJ1-5; D not resolved. Trimming took off 0 bases at V and 0 bases at J, with 9 bases between the two ends. This CDR3 contains 16 residues. Per germline, CDR1 LNHDA and CDR2 SQIVND (reference sequence). The entire variable domain, with the rest obtained from reference TRBV19 and TRBJ1-5, is as follows: DGGITQSPKYLFRKEGQNVTLSCEQNLNHDAMYWYRQDPGQGLRLIYYSQIVNDFQKGDIAEGYSVSREKKESFPLTVTSAQKNPTAFYLCASSIEGLYSNQPQHFGDGTRLSIL.

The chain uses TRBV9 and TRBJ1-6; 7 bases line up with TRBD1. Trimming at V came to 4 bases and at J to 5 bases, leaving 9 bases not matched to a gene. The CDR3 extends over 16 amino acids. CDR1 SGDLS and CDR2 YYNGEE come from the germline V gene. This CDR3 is CASSPRDRPNNSPLHF. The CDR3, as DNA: TGTGCCAGCAGCCCGCGGGACAGACCTAATAATTCACCCCTCCACTTT.